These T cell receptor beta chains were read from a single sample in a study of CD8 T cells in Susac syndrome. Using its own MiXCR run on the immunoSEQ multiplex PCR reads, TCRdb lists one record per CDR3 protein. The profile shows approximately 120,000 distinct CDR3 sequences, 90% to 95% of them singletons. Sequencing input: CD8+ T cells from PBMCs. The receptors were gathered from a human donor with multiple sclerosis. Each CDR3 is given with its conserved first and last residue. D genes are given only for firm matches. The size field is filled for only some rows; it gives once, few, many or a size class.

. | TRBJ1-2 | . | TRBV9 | TGTGCCAGCAAGGGGGTGGACTATGGCTACACCTTC | CASKGVDYGYTF
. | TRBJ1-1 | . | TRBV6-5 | TGTGCCAGCAGAATGAGGCCACTTAGCACTGAAGCTTTCTTT | CASRMRPLSTEAFF
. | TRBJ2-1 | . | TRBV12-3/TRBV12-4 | TGTGCCAGCAGTTTCGGGACATCTTACAATGAGCAGTTCTTC | CASSFGTSYNEQFF
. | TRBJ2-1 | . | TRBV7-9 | TGTGCCAGCAGCTACCCCCTGGGATCCTACAATGAGCAGTTCTTC | CASSYPLGSYNEQFF
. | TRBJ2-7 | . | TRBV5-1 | TGCGCCAGCAGCTGGACCCGGGACAACCTCTACGAGCAGTACTTC | CASSWTRDNLYEQYF
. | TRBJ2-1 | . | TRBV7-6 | TGTATAGTGGCGGGTAGTAATGAGCAGTTCTTC | CIVAGSNEQFF
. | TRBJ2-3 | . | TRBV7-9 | TGTGCCAGCAGCTGGGGGACCGCCCTCCGCACAGATACGCAGTATTTT | CASSWGTALRTDTQYF
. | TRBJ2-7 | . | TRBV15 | TGTGCCACCAGCAGAGGACGGGACTACGAGCAGTACTTC | CATSRGRDYEQYF
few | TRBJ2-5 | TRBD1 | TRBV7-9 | TGTGCCAGCAGCCCAAGCGGGGACAGGGCCGGGGAGACCCAGTACTTC | CASSPSGDRAGETQYF
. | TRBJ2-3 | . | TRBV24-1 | TGTGCCACCAGTGATTACGAGACTCCCCGAGATACGCAGTATTTT | CATSDYETPRDTQYF
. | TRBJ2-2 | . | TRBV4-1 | TGCGCCAGCAGCCACGACGTAATCACCGGGGAGCTGTTTTTT | CASSHDVITGELFF
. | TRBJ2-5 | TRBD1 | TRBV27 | TGTGCCAGCAGTTCCCGCCGGGACAGGGGAGTAGGAGAGACCCAGTACTTC | CASSSRRDRGVGETQYF
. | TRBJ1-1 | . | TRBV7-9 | TGTGCCAGCAGCCGAGGGGGGACGCGGACTGAAGCTTTCTTT | CASSRGGTRTEAFF
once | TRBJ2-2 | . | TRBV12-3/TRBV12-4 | TGTGCCAGCAGTCTGGGCCTAGGGGGGGGCGGGGAGCTGTTTTTT | CASSLGLGGGGELFF
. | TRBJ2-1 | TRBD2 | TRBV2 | TGTTCCACTCGGGCTAGCGGGACACTTAGCTCCTACAATGAGCAGTTCTTC | CSTRASGTLSSYNEQFF